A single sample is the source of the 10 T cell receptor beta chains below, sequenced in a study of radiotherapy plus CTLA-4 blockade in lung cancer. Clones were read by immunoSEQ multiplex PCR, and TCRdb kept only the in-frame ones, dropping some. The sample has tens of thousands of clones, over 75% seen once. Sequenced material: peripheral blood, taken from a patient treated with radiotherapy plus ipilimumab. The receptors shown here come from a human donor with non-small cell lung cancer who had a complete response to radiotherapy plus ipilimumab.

The CDR3 protein is CASSGLAPGEQYV. For the CDR3, the DNA is TGTGCCAGCAGCGGACTGGCCCCAGGCGAGCAGTACGTC. The J gene is TRBJ2-7, the V gene TRBV28; a weak D match, TRBD2 (5 bases). Trimming left V 6 bases short and J 6 bases short, with 15 bases between. The germline V gene encodes CDR1 MDHEN and CDR2 SYDVKM. This CDR3 region has 13 residues.

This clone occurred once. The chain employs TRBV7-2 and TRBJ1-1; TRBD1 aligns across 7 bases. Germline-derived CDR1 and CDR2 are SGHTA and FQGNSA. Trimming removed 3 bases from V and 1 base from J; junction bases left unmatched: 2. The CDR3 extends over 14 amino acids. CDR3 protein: CASSFSGGNTEAFF. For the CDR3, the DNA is TGTGCCAGCAGCTTCTCAGGGGGGAACACTGAAGCTTTCTTT.

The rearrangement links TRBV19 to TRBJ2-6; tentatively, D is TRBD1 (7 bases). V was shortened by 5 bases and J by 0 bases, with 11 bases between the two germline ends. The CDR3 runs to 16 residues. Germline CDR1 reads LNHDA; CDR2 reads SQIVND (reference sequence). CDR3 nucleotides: TGTGCCAGTAGTGCGGGACAGTTCTCTGGGGCCAACGTCCTGACTTTC. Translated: CASSAGQFSGANVLTF.

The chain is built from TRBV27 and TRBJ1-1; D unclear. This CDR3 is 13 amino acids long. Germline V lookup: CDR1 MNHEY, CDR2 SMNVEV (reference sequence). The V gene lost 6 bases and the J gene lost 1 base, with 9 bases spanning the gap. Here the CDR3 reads CASSRQENTEAFF. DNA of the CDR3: TGTGCCAGCAGCCGTCAGGAGAACACTGAAGCTTTCTTT.

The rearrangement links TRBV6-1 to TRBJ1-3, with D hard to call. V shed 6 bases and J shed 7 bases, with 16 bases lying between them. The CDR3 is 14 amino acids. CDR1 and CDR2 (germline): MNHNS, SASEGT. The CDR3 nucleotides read TGTGCCAGCAGCCAGGCCGGGGAGGCTAACACCATATATTTT. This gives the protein CASSQAGEANTIYF.

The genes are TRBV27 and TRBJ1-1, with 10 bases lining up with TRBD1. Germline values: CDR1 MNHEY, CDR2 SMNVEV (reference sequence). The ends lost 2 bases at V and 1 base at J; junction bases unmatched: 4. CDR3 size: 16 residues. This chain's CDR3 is CASSLKRQGANTEAFF. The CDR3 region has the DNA TGTGCCAGCAGTTTAAAGAGACAGGGGGCGAACACTGAAGCTTTCTTT.

The CDR3 nucleotides are TGTGCCAGCAGGCAGCGGGGGTTGGAGACCCAGTACTTC. This translates into CASRQRGLETQYF. The chain couples TRBV2 to TRBJ2-5, with TRBD2 matching over 8 bases. CDR3 size: 13 residues. Germline CDR1 is SNHLY and CDR2 is FYNNEI. V was pared by 6 bases and J by 5 bases, with 5 bases of the junction left unmatched.

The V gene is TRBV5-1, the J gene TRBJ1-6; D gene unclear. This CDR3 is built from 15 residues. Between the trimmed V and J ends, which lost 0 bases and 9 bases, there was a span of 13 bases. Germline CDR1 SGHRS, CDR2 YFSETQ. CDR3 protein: CASSLGSGNLSPLHF. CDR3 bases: TGCGCCAGCAGCTTGGGTTCGGGGAACCTTTCACCCCTCCACTTT.

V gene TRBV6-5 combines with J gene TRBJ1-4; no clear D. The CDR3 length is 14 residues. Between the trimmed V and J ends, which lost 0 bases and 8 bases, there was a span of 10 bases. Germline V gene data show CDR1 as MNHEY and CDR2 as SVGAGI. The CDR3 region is CASSYSDWREKLFF. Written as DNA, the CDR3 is TGTGCCAGCAGTTACTCGGACTGGAGGGAAAAACTGTTTTTT.

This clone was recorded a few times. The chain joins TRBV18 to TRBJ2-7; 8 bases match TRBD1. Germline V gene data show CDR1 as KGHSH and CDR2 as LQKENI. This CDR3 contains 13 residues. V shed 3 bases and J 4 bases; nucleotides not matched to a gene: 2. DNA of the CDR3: TGTGCCAGCTCACCGAACAGGGGGTACGAGCAGTACTTC. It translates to CASSPNRGYEQYF. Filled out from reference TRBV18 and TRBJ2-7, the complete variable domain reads NAGVMQNPRHLVRRRGQEARLRCSPMKGHSHVYWYRQLPEEGLKFMVYLQKENIIDESGMPKERFSAEFPKEGPSILRIQQVVRGDSAAYFCASSPNRGYEQYFGPGTRLTVT.